This TCR beta chain was sequenced during a study of blood T cell repertoires in COVID-19. Study-wide background: Samples taken during acute and convalescent COVID-19 were collected in the United States, Italy and Spain. The analysed material was cDNA or gDNA that came from T cells, B-cell-depleted T cells, or PBMCs.

In the authors' methods: Estimation of nucleated cell counts relied on the amplification of reference gene primers. The method was immunoSEQ multiplex PCR; TCRdb's version includes in-frame clones alone and lacks a portion of them. V and J calls and clone size are as listed in that table; D and trimming were resolved from the DNA. The table has around 230,000 clones, approximately 83% seen once; the top ten hold less than 4%. Participants had their cohort set by participant-reported clinical history. This clone has a handful of counts. The source is a woman aged 40 to 50 with acute COVID-19. The specimen was PBMCs or T cells enriched from blood (not recorded which).

CDR3 amino acids: CASTRQGANTEAFF. Here the CDR3 DNA reads TGCGCCAGCACCCGTCAGGGGGCCAACACTGAAGCTTTCTTT. This chain connects TRBV5-1 to TRBJ1-1; 8 nucleotides align to TRBD1. V lost 6 bases to trimming and J lost 2 bases; unmatched junction nucleotides: 6. CDR1 and CDR2 (germline): SGHRS, YFSETQ. The CDR3 covers 14 residues.